This T cell receptor (beta chain) was obtained from a study of T cells in Graves' hyperthyroidism and ophthalmopathy. The study, taken as a whole, reports: The model predicted ophthalmopathy a median approximately seven months before onset. Stable hyperthyroidism was told apart from ophthalmopathy by a model built on 13 V-J features. Peripheral blood also featured most of the thyroid clonotypes expanded above 0.001.

Concerning this clonotype itself: Its antigen is currently unknown. At one end the junction does not follow the germline gene, possibly because of a read error.

The investigators amplified TCR beta CDR3 regions from RNA transcripts. A set of HTBI primers served as the primers for a first-round RT-PCR of the TCR CDR3. TCRdb reprocessed the multiplex PCR reads with MiXCR, giving one entry per CDR3 protein. The sample includes hundreds of thousands of distinct CDR3 sequences, just under 45% of them seen just once. A patient was excluded if there was uncontrolled infection, other autoimmune disease, pregnancy or lactation. The receptor's source is an adult man with Graves' disease, either hyperthyroidism or ophthalmopathy (not recorded which). The source material was peripheral blood or thyroid tissue (not recorded which).

The CDR3 region has the DNA TGTGCCAGCAGCCCTTGGACAGGGAACACCATGTATTTT. Its translation: CASSPWTGNTMYF. This sequence joins TRBV9 and TRBJ1-3, with 8 bases that match TRBD1. This CDR3 has 13 amino acids. CDR1 SGDLS and CDR2 YYNGEE come from the germline V gene.